Listed below are T cell receptor beta chains from one sample, sequenced in a study of response to subunit inactivated influenza vaccine. TCRdb reprocessed the RT-PCR reads via MiXCR and lists one record per CDR3 protein. Of more than 400,000 distinct CDR3 sequences listed, roughly 11% were seen once; the top ten hold approximately 12%. Sequenced here: PBMCs from blood, sampled 35 to 45 days after vaccination. Receptor source: a man in his fifties who received an inactivated influenza vaccine. Each CDR3 is given with its conserved first and last residue. D genes are given only for firm matches. A row's size may be missing; if present it is once, few, many or a size class.

j_call: TRBJ2-2; v_call: TRBV7-2; clone_size: few; d_call: .; cdr3_nt: TGTGCCAGCAGCTTGCGGTGGGGGATGGACACCGGGGAGCTGTTTTTT; cdr3_aa: CASSLRWGMDTGELFF
j_call: TRBJ2-3; v_call: TRBV6-2/TRBV6-3; clone_size: .; d_call: TRBD2; cdr3_nt: TGTGCCAGCAGCCCGACTAGCGGGAGGATCGCAGATACGCAGTATTTT; cdr3_aa: CASSPTSGRIADTQYF
j_call: TRBJ1-6; v_call: TRBV12-3/TRBV12-4; clone_size: .; d_call: .; cdr3_nt: TGTGCCAGCAGTCCAAGGGCGTGGTCACCCCTCCACTTT; cdr3_aa: CASSPRAWSPLHF
j_call: TRBJ2-5; v_call: TRBV7-2; clone_size: many; d_call: .; cdr3_nt: TGTGCCAGCAGCTTAGCGGGGGCTCTTGAGACCCAGTACTTC; cdr3_aa: CASSLAGALETQYF
j_call: TRBJ2-4; v_call: TRBV11-2; clone_size: few; d_call: .; cdr3_nt: TGTGCCAGCAGCCCCCGCTTTGGAGGAGATAGTGGCGTAGGCATTCAGTACTTC; cdr3_aa: CASSPRFGGDSGVGIQYF
j_call: TRBJ2-7; v_call: TRBV11-2; clone_size: few; d_call: TRBD1; cdr3_nt: TGTGCCAGCAGCTTAGTCACAGGGGACTACGAGCAGTACTTC; cdr3_aa: CASSLVTGDYEQYF
j_call: TRBJ2-5; v_call: TRBV15; clone_size: .; d_call: .; cdr3_nt: TGTGCCACCAGCAGAGATCGGACGGGGTCCGGGACCCAGTACTTC; cdr3_aa: CATSRDRTGSGTQYF
j_call: TRBJ2-5; v_call: TRBV29-1; clone_size: many; d_call: .; cdr3_nt: TGCAGCGTTGAAGACCCGGGGACCCTGTACCAAGAGACCCAGTACTTC; cdr3_aa: CSVEDPGTLYQETQYF
j_call: TRBJ2-2; v_call: TRBV4-3; clone_size: few; d_call: TRBD2; cdr3_nt: TGCGCCAGCAGCCAAGATCGGGAACTAGCGGGATTAACGAACACCGGGGAGCTGTTTTTT; cdr3_aa: CASSQDRELAGLTNTGELFF
j_call: TRBJ1-2; v_call: TRBV7-2; clone_size: .; d_call: .; cdr3_nt: TGTGCCAGCAGCTCCCAGGGAAGATTCTATGGCTACACCTTC; cdr3_aa: CASSSQGRFYGYTF
j_call: TRBJ1-6; v_call: TRBV12-3/TRBV12-4; clone_size: few; d_call: .; cdr3_nt: TGTGCCAGCACCACCCAGGGTTCTGGGTCACCCCTCCACTTT; cdr3_aa: CASTTQGSGSPLHF
j_call: TRBJ2-2; v_call: TRBV7-6; clone_size: many; d_call: TRBD2; cdr3_nt: TGTGCCAGCAGCTCAGCGGGGGGGTACACCGGGGAGCTGTTTTTT; cdr3_aa: CASSSAGGYTGELFF
j_call: TRBJ2-3; v_call: TRBV12-3/TRBV12-4; clone_size: .; d_call: .; cdr3_nt: TGTGCCAGCAGGCCCGCTAGCGAAATGGGGTATACGCAGTATTTT; cdr3_aa: CASRPASEMGYTQYF
j_call: TRBJ1-2; v_call: TRBV12-3/TRBV12-4; clone_size: few; d_call: .; cdr3_nt: TGTGCCAGCGGTCAGTTGGGGTACTATGGCTACACCTTC; cdr3_aa: CASGQLGYYGYTF
j_call: TRBJ2-1; v_call: TRBV18; clone_size: .; d_call: TRBD2; cdr3_nt: TGTGCCAGCTCACCATCTCAAATAGCGGGAGCGGCCTACAATGAGCAGTTCTTC; cdr3_aa: CASSPSQIAGAAYNEQFF
j_call: TRBJ2-7; v_call: TRBV20-1; clone_size: many; d_call: .; cdr3_nt: TGCAGTGCTAGAGACGGAGTCGCAGGCTACGAGCAGTACTTC; cdr3_aa: CSARDGVAGYEQYF
j_call: TRBJ2-7; v_call: TRBV10-3; clone_size: .; d_call: TRBD1; cdr3_nt: TGTGCCACTAGGGACAGGGTCAGCTACGAGCAGTACTTC; cdr3_aa: CATRDRVSYEQYF
j_call: TRBJ2-1; v_call: TRBV2; clone_size: .; d_call: TRBD1; cdr3_nt: TGTGCCAGCAGTGGGACAGGGCAAGGTGATGAGCAGTTCTTC; cdr3_aa: CASSGTGQGDEQFF
j_call: TRBJ2-3; v_call: TRBV7-9; clone_size: many; d_call: .; cdr3_nt: TGTGCCAGCAGCACCAGGACCGCCGGAAGCACAGATACGCAGTATTTT; cdr3_aa: CASSTRTAGSTDTQYF
j_call: TRBJ2-2; v_call: TRBV20-1; clone_size: few; d_call: TRBD2; cdr3_nt: TGCAGTGCTAGAAGCCTACTAGCGGGAGTGGCCGGGGAGCTGTTTTTT; cdr3_aa: CSARSLLAGVAGELFF
j_call: TRBJ1-1; v_call: TRBV5-1; clone_size: .; d_call: .; cdr3_nt: TGCGCCAGCAGCTTGGGGGCAGGGAGTCTTTGGACTGAAGCTTTCTTT; cdr3_aa: CASSLGAGSLWTEAFF
j_call: TRBJ2-5; v_call: TRBV29-1; clone_size: .; d_call: .; cdr3_nt: TGCAGCGTTGCAGGGTCCACCGACGAAACCAAGAGAACCCAGTACTTC; cdr3_aa: CSVAGSTDETKRTQYF
j_call: TRBJ2-7; v_call: TRBV6-9; clone_size: .; d_call: .; cdr3_nt: TGTGCCAGCAGTTACTACGACAGCTATTCCTACGAGCAGTACTTC; cdr3_aa: CASSYYDSYSYEQYF
j_call: TRBJ2-4; v_call: TRBV12-3/TRBV12-4; clone_size: .; d_call: TRBD1; cdr3_nt: TGTGCCAGCAGTCCTGGAGTGACAGGGGGGGCCAAAAACATTCAGTACTTC; cdr3_aa: CASSPGVTGGAKNIQYF
j_call: TRBJ2-3; v_call: TRBV6-5; clone_size: few; d_call: .; cdr3_nt: TGTGCCAGCAGTTACGAGCCGGCGAGCACAGATACGCAGTATTTT; cdr3_aa: CASSYEPASTDTQYF
j_call: TRBJ2-1; v_call: TRBV6-1; clone_size: .; d_call: .; cdr3_nt: TGTGCCAGCAGTGAACCAGGAGGGCTAGGAAATGAGCAGTTCTTC; cdr3_aa: CASSEPGGLGNEQFF
j_call: TRBJ2-5; v_call: TRBV25-1; clone_size: few; d_call: .; cdr3_nt: TGTGCCAGCAGCCAGCCTGGCCCAGCCCAGTACTTC; cdr3_aa: CASSQPGPAQYF
j_call: TRBJ2-7; v_call: TRBV12-3/TRBV12-4; clone_size: .; d_call: TRBD2; cdr3_nt: TGTGCCAGCAGTTTAGCCAGCGGGAGGGCTGGCGAGCAGTACTTC; cdr3_aa: CASSLASGRAGEQYF
j_call: TRBJ2-7; v_call: TRBV5-5; clone_size: few; d_call: .; cdr3_nt: TGTGCCAGCAGCTTTGAGGCAGGGAGGACCTACGAGCAGTACTTC; cdr3_aa: CASSFEAGRTYEQYF
j_call: TRBJ2-3; v_call: TRBV5-6; clone_size: few; d_call: .; cdr3_nt: TGTGCCAGCAGCTCCGGGTGGGGCACAGATACGCAGTATTTT; cdr3_aa: CASSSGWGTDTQYF
j_call: TRBJ2-5; v_call: TRBV7-9; clone_size: .; d_call: .; cdr3_nt: TGTGCCAGCAGCTTTAGAGAGGCCCCCAAGGGGGAGACCCAGTACTTC; cdr3_aa: CASSFREAPKGETQYF
j_call: TRBJ2-1; v_call: TRBV28; clone_size: few; d_call: TRBD1; cdr3_nt: TGTGCCAGCAGTTTAGAGAGGGGGCCCCTCAATGAGCAGTTCTTC; cdr3_aa: CASSLERGPLNEQFF
j_call: TRBJ2-7; v_call: TRBV20-1; clone_size: many; d_call: TRBD2; cdr3_nt: TGCAGTGCTAGAGCCCGCGGGGGAGGGACCTACGAGCAGTACTTC; cdr3_aa: CSARARGGGTYEQYF
j_call: TRBJ2-2; v_call: TRBV7-9; clone_size: .; d_call: .; cdr3_nt: TGTGCCAGCAGCTTAGCAGCCGGGACGGTGAACACCGGGGAGCTGTTTTTT; cdr3_aa: CASSLAAGTVNTGELFF
j_call: TRBJ2-2; v_call: TRBV4-1; clone_size: .; d_call: TRBD2; cdr3_nt: TGCGCCAGCAGCCAACTACTAGCGGGGGGCTCGAACACCGGGGAGCTGTTTTTT; cdr3_aa: CASSQLLAGGSNTGELFF
j_call: TRBJ2-1; v_call: TRBV24-1; clone_size: few; d_call: .; cdr3_nt: TGTGCCACCAAGCTTGCAGGGGAAACCAATGAGCAGTTCTTC; cdr3_aa: CATKLAGETNEQFF
j_call: TRBJ2-2; v_call: TRBV5-1; clone_size: few; d_call: TRBD1; cdr3_nt: TGCGCCAGCAGCTTGGAAGGGGGCGCGAACACCGGGGAGCTGTTTTTT; cdr3_aa: CASSLEGGANTGELFF
j_call: TRBJ2-1; v_call: TRBV19; clone_size: .; d_call: TRBD2; cdr3_nt: TGTGCCAGTAGTCCACCACTAGCGGGAGCGGGTGAGCAGTTCTTC; cdr3_aa: CASSPPLAGAGEQFF
j_call: TRBJ2-5; v_call: TRBV6-5; clone_size: .; d_call: TRBD2; cdr3_nt: TGTGCCAGCAGTTTCCGACTAGCGGGAGAAGGAGAGACCCAGTACTTC; cdr3_aa: CASSFRLAGEGETQYF
j_call: TRBJ2-7; v_call: TRBV7-2; clone_size: few; d_call: TRBD1; cdr3_nt: TGTGCCAGCAGCCGACGACAGGGGCTACCAGAGCAGTACTTC; cdr3_aa: CASSRRQGLPEQYF